Listed below are T cell receptor beta chains from one sample, sequenced in a study of tumor-infiltrating lymphocytes in primary liver carcinoma. One entry per CDR3 protein results from TCRdb running MiXCR on the multiplex PCR reads. Of a few hundred thousand distinct CDR3 sequences in the sample, approximately 54% were seen once. The sequenced material came from peripheral blood. Source of these receptors: a woman aged 30 to 39 with primary liver carcinoma and hepatitis B virus infection. CDR3s include the opening cysteine and the closing phenylalanine or tryptophan. Each record gives: V gene, clone size, D gene, J gene, CDR3 protein, CDR3 DNA. A D gene is named only where the DNA matches it firmly. Clone size is stated in some rows and not others, as once, few, many or a class when expanded.

TRBV12-3/TRBV12-4	.	TRBD1	TRBJ1-6	CASSLMTGGYPLHF	TGTGCCAGCAGTTTAATGACAGGGGGGTATCCCCTCCACTTT
TRBV11-2	.	TRBD1	TRBJ2-7	CASSLGWTGENEQHF	TGTGCCAGCAGCTTAGGATGGACAGGGGAAAACGAGCAGCACTTC
TRBV5-4	.	TRBD1	TRBJ1-2	CASSSPGGTGVRGYTF	TGTGCCAGCAGCTCCCCGGGGGGAACAGGGGTTCGTGGCTACACCTTC
TRBV10-3	.	.	TRBJ1-5	CAISERGANQPQHF	TGTGCCATCAGTGAGCGGGGAGCGAATCAGCCCCAGCATTTT
TRBV10-1	few	.	TRBJ2-5	CANNRETQYF	TGCGCCAACAATCGGGAGACCCAGTACTTC
TRBV6-5	.	TRBD1	TRBJ2-5	CASRRRQGSETQYF	TGTGCCAGCAGACGCAGACAGGGTTCGGAGACCCAGTACTTC
TRBV4-1	few	.	TRBJ1-5	CASSQALGVQPQHF	TGCGCCAGCAGCCAAGCCTTAGGAGTTCAGCCCCAGCATTTT
TRBV5-1	.	.	TRBJ2-3	CGSKRGVGDTQYF	TGCGGTAGCAAACGGGGCGTCGGAGATACGCAGTATTTT
TRBV11-2	.	.	TRBJ1-6	CAGRQGINPPLHF	TGTGCCGGGAGGCAGGGTATCAATCCACCCCTCCACTTT
TRBV29-1	.	TRBD1	TRBJ1-2	CSVKVTKDRADYGYTF	TGCAGCGTTAAAGTGACGAAGGACAGGGCGGACTATGGCTACACCTTC
TRBV6-2/TRBV6-3	few	.	TRBJ2-1	CASSYELGGLGGTASSYNEQFF	TGTGCCAGCAGTTACGAACTAGGAGGGTTGGGCGGGACCGCTAGCTCCTACAATGAGCAGTTCTTC
TRBV5-5	few	.	TRBJ2-5	CASSSTAGSETQYF	TGTGCCAGCAGCTCAACAGCAGGGAGCGAGACCCAGTACTTC
TRBV12-3/TRBV12-4	.	.	TRBJ2-3	CATQQGTGDTQYF	TGTGCCACGCAACAGGGGACTGGAGATACGCAGTATTTT
TRBV11-2	many	.	TRBJ2-1	CASSLDGYPLNEQFF	TGTGCCAGCAGCTTAGATGGATATCCTCTGAATGAGCAGTTCTTC
TRBV7-9	.	TRBD2	TRBJ2-1	CARSSSGLMHGEQFF	TGTGCCAGAAGTTCTAGCGGGCTAATGCACGGTGAGCAGTTCTTC
TRBV29-1	.	TRBD1	TRBJ2-1	CSVARDRAIYNEQFF	TGCAGCGTTGCCCGGGACAGGGCTATCTACAATGAGCAGTTCTTC
TRBV29-1	few	TRBD1	TRBJ2-7	CSGHTGDEQYF	TGCAGCGGACATACAGGGGACGAGCAGTACTTC
TRBV6-1	.	.	TRBJ2-7	CASSERGYEQYF	TGTGCCAGCAGTGAAAGGGGATACGAGCAGTACTTC
TRBV6-1	few	.	TRBJ2-5	CASSETRLKQETQYF	TGTGCCAGCAGTGAAACGAGGCTCAAACAAGAGACCCAGTACTTC
TRBV20-1	few	.	TRBJ1-3	CSALKRDSGNTIYF	TGCAGTGCCCTGAAGCGGGACTCTGGAAACACCATATATTTT
TRBV29-1	.	TRBD1	TRBJ1-1	CSVGGQGAVEAFF	TGCAGCGTGGGGGGACAGGGGGCGGTTGAAGCTTTCTTT
TRBV12-3/TRBV12-4	few	.	TRBJ2-2	CASSLGARTGELFF	TGTGCCAGCAGTCTTGGGGCACGGACCGGGGAGCTGTTTTTT
TRBV6-5	.	TRBD1	TRBJ1-2	CASSRDRRGGYTF	TGTGCCAGCAGTCGGGACAGACGGGGTGGCTACACCTTC
TRBV7-9	once	TRBD2	TRBJ2-1	CASSNGLAGGNEQFF	TGTGCCAGCAGCAACGGACTAGCGGGAGGGAATGAGCAGTTCTTC
TRBV14	.	.	TRBJ2-7	CANSQPGHQYEQYF	TGTGCCAACAGCCAACCGGGACACCAATACGAGCAGTACTTC
TRBV6-2/TRBV6-3	.	TRBD2	TRBJ2-1	CASSYSNRPGLAVWGQFF	TGTGCCAGCAGTTACTCGAACAGGCCGGGACTAGCGGTGTGGGGGCAGTTCTTC
TRBV4-2	.	TRBD1	TRBJ1-6	CASSQGVRDRVNSPLHF	TGTGCCAGCAGCCAAGGGGTTCGAGACAGGGTTAATTCACCCCTCCACTTT
TRBV28	.	.	TRBJ1-4	CASSPPEGLREKLFF	TGTGCCAGCAGCCCCCCAGAAGGGTTGAGAGAAAAACTGTTTTTT
TRBV6-1	.	.	TRBJ1-6	CASSEDSSSYNSPLHF	TGTGCCAGCAGTGAAGACTCCAGCTCCTATAATTCACCCCTCCACTTT
TRBV28	.	.	TRBJ1-1	CASSLWVATEAFF	TGTGCCAGCAGTTTATGGGTGGCCACTGAGGCTTTCTTT
TRBV12-3/TRBV12-4	.	.	TRBJ1-5	CASSDRWALNQPQHF	TGTGCCAGCAGTGACCGGTGGGCCCTCAATCAGCCCCAGCATTTT
TRBV11-2	once	TRBD2	TRBJ2-3	CASSPSGGSGRVGNTQYF	TGCGCCAGCAGCCCCTCGGGTGGTAGCGGGAGGGTAGGGAATACGCAGTATTTT
TRBV6-1	.	.	TRBJ1-5	CASSVRGGEGKDQPQHF	TGTGCCAGCAGCGTGAGGGGTGGGGAGGGCAAAGATCAGCCCCAGCATTTT